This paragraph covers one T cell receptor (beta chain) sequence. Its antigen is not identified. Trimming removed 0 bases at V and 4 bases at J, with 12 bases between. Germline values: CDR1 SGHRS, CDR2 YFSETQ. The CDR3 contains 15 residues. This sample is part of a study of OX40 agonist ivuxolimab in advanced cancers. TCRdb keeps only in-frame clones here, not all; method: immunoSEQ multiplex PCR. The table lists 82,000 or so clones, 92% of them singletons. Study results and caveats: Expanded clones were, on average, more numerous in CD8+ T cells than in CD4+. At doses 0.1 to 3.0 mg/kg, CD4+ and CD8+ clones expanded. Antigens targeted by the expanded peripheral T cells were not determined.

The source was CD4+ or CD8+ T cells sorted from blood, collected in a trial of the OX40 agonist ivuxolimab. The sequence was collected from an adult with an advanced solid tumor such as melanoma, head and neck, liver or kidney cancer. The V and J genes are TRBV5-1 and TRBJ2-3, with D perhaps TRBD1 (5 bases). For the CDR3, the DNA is TGCGCCAGCAGCTTGGGATTAGGGGTGGCAGATACGCAGTATTTT. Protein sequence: CASSLGLGVADTQYF.